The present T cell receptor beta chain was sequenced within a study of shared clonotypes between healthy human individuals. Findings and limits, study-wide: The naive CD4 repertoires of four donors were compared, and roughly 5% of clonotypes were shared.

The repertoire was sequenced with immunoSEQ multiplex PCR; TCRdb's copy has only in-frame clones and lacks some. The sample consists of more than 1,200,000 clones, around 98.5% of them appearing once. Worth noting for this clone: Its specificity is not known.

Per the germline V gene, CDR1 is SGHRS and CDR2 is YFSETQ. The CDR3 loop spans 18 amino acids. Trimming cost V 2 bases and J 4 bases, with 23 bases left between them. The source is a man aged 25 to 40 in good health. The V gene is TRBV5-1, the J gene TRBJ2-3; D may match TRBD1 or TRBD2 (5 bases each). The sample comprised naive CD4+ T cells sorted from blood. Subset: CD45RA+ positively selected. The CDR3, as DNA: TGCGCCAGCAGCTTAGGGACCTTTTGGACCACTGATGCAGATACGCAGTATTTT. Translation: CASSLGTFWTTDADTQYF.